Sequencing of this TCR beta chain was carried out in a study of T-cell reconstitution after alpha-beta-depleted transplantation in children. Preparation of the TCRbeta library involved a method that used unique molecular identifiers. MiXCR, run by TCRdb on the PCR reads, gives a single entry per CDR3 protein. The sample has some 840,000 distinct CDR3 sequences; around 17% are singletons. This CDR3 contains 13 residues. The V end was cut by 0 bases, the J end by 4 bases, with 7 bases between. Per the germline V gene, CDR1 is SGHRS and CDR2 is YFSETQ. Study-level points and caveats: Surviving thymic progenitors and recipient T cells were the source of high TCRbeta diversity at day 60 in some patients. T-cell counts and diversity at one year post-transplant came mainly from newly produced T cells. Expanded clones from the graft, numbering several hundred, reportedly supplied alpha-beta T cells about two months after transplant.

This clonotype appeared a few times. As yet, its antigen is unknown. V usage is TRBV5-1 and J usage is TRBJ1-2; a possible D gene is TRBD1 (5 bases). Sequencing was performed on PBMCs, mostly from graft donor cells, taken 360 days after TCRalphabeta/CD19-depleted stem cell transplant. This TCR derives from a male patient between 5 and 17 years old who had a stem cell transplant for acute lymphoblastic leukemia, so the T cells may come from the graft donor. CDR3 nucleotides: TGCGCCAGCAGCTTGGTCGACAGCTATGGCTACACCTTC. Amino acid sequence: CASSLVDSYGYTF.